Listed below are T cell receptor beta chains from one sample, sequenced in a study of cytomegalovirus exposure and HLA in healthy donors. Sequencing was performed with immunoSEQ multiplex PCR; in TCRdb, only in-frame clones are kept and a portion is missing. The repertoire holds 230,000 or so clones, with just over 85% as singletons. The sequenced sample was PBMCs. The receptor source for this set is a woman younger than 30 in good health and CMV-seronegative. The CDR3 runs from the conserved cysteine through the conserved F or W. The order of the fields is clone size, D gene, J gene, V gene, CDR3 protein, CDR3 DNA. A D gene is named only where the DNA matches it firmly. The size entry is marked missing in some rows and otherwise reads once, few, many or a size class.

>NA|TRBD1|TRBJ1-1|TRBV7-9
CASSTQGARTEAFF
TGTGCCAGCAGCACACAGGGGGCAAGGACTGAAGCTTTCTTT
>NA|TRBD2|TRBJ2-1|TRBV4-2
CASSQDTGTSDEQFF
TGTGCCAGCAGCCAGGATACCGGGACTAGTGATGAGCAGTTCTTC
>NA|NA|TRBJ2-7|TRBV18
CASSPSSWSSYEQYF
TGTGCCAGCTCACCATCAAGTTGGAGCTCCTACGAGCAGTACTTC
>NA|TRBD2|TRBJ2-1|TRBV7-9
CASSSSRGLAGVREQFF
TGTGCCAGCAGCTCGTCAAGAGGACTAGCGGGAGTCCGCGAGCAGTTCTTC
>NA|NA|TRBJ2-1|TRBV7-9
CASGPPSYNEQFF
TGTGCCAGCGGGCCTCCCTCCTACAATGAGCAGTTCTTC
>NA|NA|TRBJ2-5|TRBV5-4
CASGASVDLQETQYF
TGTGCCAGCGGAGCTAGTGTGGATCTACAAGAGACCCAGTACTTC
>NA|TRBD1|TRBJ2-7|TRBV7-8
CASSFTGGRSYEQYF
TGTGCCAGCAGCTTTACAGGGGGTCGGTCCTACGAGCAGTACTTC
>NA|NA|TRBJ2-1|TRBV7-2
CASSVYGRRNEQFF
TGTGCCAGCAGCGTTTATGGGCGGAGGAATGAGCAGTTCTTC
>NA|TRBD2|TRBJ2-3|TRBV4-1
CASSQSGRSDTQYF
TGCGCCAGCAGCCAAAGCGGGAGGTCAGATACGCAGTATTTT
>NA|NA|TRBJ2-5|TRBV4-2
CASRGQTPLKTKQETQYF
TGTGCCAGCAGAGGACAGACTCCCCTTAAAACTAAACAAGAGACCCAGTACTTC
>NA|NA|TRBJ2-2|TRBV7-8
CASSLAIQNTGELFF
TGTGCCAGCAGCTTAGCAATACAGAACACCGGGGAGCTGTTTTTT
>NA|TRBD1|TRBJ2-7|TRBV4-2
CASSQDPPGQGGYEQYF
TGTGCCAGCAGCCAAGACCCCCCGGGACAGGGCGGGTACGAGCAGTACTTC
>NA|NA|TRBJ2-1|TRBV7-9
CASSLAESSYNEQFF
TGTGCCAGCAGCTTAGCGGAGAGCTCCTACAATGAGCAGTTCTTC
>NA|NA|TRBJ2-7|TRBV5-1
CASSLVPTGDPSYEQYF
TGCGCCAGCAGCTTGGTGCCGACAGGCGATCCTTCCTACGAGCAGTACTTC
>NA|TRBD2|TRBJ2-3|TRBV6-5
CASSYSGTIDTQYF
TGTGCCAGCAGTTACAGCGGGACGATAGATACGCAGTATTTT
>NA|NA|TRBJ2-7|TRBV15
CATSRAERRSEQYF
TGTGCCACCAGCAGAGCGGAACGAAGGAGCGAGCAGTACTTC
>NA|NA|TRBJ2-5|TRBV7-6
CASSSTRLQETQYF
TGTGCCAGCAGCTCCACACGCTTACAAGAGACCCAGTACTTC
>NA|NA|TRBJ1-1|TRBV19
CASSIGTSRGTEAFF
TGTGCCAGTAGTATCGGGACAAGTAGGGGAACTGAAGCTTTCTTT
>NA|TRBD2|TRBJ2-1|TRBV27
CASSPSFSGRAFDEQFF
TGTGCCAGCAGTCCCTCCTTTAGCGGGAGGGCCTTCGATGAGCAGTTCTTC
>NA|TRBD1|TRBJ1-5|TRBV19
CASSTPGQGTGGQPQHF
TGTGCCAGTAGTACTCCGGGACAGGGAACAGGGGGTCAGCCCCAGCATTTT
>NA|TRBD1|TRBJ2-5|TRBV28
CASSLSRQGAETQYF
TGTGCCAGCAGTTTATCCCGACAGGGGGCAGAGACCCAGTACTTC
>NA|TRBD1|TRBJ1-1|TRBV20-1
CSAPQGVAFF
TGCAGTGCCCCCCAGGGGGTAGCTTTCTTT
>NA|NA|TRBJ2-7|TRBV5-8
CASSLLGQGFSYEQYF
TGTGCCAGCAGCTTGTTAGGGCAGGGTTTCTCCTACGAGCAGTACTTC
>NA|NA|TRBJ1-2|TRBV29-1
CSVVDPGANYGYTF
TGCAGCGTTGTCGACCCAGGGGCTAACTATGGCTACACCTTC
>NA|TRBD1|TRBJ2-5|TRBV10-3
CAISEVAVRGQGRLFQETQYF
TGTGCCATCAGTGAGGTGGCCGTCCGAGGACAGGGGCGACTATTCCAAGAGACCCAGTACTTC
>NA|TRBD1|TRBJ2-1|TRBV6-7
CASSYSGTVSSYNEQFF
TGTGCCAGCAGTTACTCGGGGACAGTTAGCTCCTACAATGAGCAGTTCTTC
>NA|TRBD2|TRBJ2-7|TRBV16
CASSGTSGSWEQYF
TGTGCCAGCTCTGGGACTAGCGGGAGTTGGGAGCAGTACTTC
>NA|NA|TRBJ1-5|TRBV18
CASSPSGNYQPQHF
TGTGCCAGCTCACCATCCGGTAACTATCAGCCCCAGCATTTT
>NA|NA|TRBJ1-5|TRBV10-3
CAIAEGSNQPQHF
TGTGCCATCGCGGAGGGTAGCAATCAGCCCCAGCATTTT
>NA|NA|TRBJ1-5|TRBV27
CASRSFQEGSNQPQHF
TGTGCCAGCAGGTCCTTTCAGGAGGGTAGCAATCAGCCCCAGCATTTT
>NA|TRBD2|TRBJ2-5|TRBV6-5
CASSYVAGVWETQYF
TGTGCCAGCAGTTACGTAGCGGGAGTGTGGGAGACCCAGTACTTC
>few|NA|TRBJ2-7|TRBV10-3
CAISEASTSASYEQYF
TGTGCCATCAGTGAGGCATCTACCTCTGCGTCCTACGAGCAGTACTTC
>NA|TRBD1|TRBJ1-4|TRBV4-2
CASRQGATNEKLFF
TGTGCCAGCAGGCAGGGGGCAACTAATGAAAAACTGTTTTTT
>many|TRBD1|TRBJ2-7|TRBV19
CASSTRDRVDEQYF
TGTGCCAGTAGTACCAGGGACAGGGTCGACGAGCAGTACTTC
>NA|NA|TRBJ1-2|TRBV15
CATSRDLVTGENGYTF
TGTGCCACCAGCAGAGATCTTGTTACGGGGGAGAATGGCTACACCTTC
>NA|TRBD2|TRBJ2-5|TRBV5-4
CASSFKSGRGGETQYF
TGTGCCAGCAGCTTCAAAAGCGGGAGAGGGGGAGAGACCCAGTACTTC
>NA|TRBD2|TRBJ2-3|TRBV4-2
CASTETSGSTDTQYF
TGTGCCAGCACTGAGACTAGCGGGTCAACAGATACGCAGTATTTT